This T cell receptor (beta chain) comes out of a study of response to subunit inactivated influenza vaccine. Each CDR3 protein gets one entry after TCRdb re-called the RT-PCR reads with MiXCR. This table holds about 480,000 distinct CDR3 sequences, approximately 10% found once. This clonotype was observed a handful of times. Germline lookup yields CDR1 SQVTM and CDR2 ANQGSEA. This CDR3 spans 13 amino acids. Trimming at V came to 1 base and at J to 6 bases, leaving 4 bases not matched to a gene. The source of this sequence is a man aged 50-60 years who received an inactivated influenza vaccine. J is TRBJ1-2 and V is TRBV29-1; the match to TRBD1 covers 8 bases. The material was PBMCs from blood, obtained 45 days after vaccination. CDR3 in amino acids: CSVEGQGTDGYTF. The CDR3 region has the DNA TGCAGCGTTGAAGGACAGGGGACGGATGGCTACACCTTC.